These T cell receptor beta chains were read from a single sample in a study of T cell responses to AZD1222 COVID-19 vaccine. Assay used: immunoSEQ multiplex PCR; TCRdb lists only in-frame clones, some missing. Counted here are roughly 87,000 clones, over 75% occurring once; the ten biggest clones make up just over 5.5%. The sample was peripheral blood, taken 28 days after the second AZD1222 dose. The source of these receptors is an adult who received the AZD1222 COVID-19 vaccine. Each CDR3 is given with its conserved first and last residue. D genes are given only for firm matches. Expanded clones get a size class; other rows say once, few or many, or leave the size out.

D,J,size,V,DNA,CDR3
NA,TRBJ2-7,NA,TRBV11-2,TGTGCCAGCAGCTTAGGGTTCTCCTACGAGCAGTACTTC,CASSLGFSYEQYF
NA,TRBJ2-7,few,TRBV2,TGTGCCAGAGGGGGGAGTTTACATGAGCAGTACTTC,CARGGSLHEQYF
TRBD1,TRBJ1-5,NA,TRBV19,TGTGCCAGTAGAAACCGGGACAGGCCAACCCAGCCCCAGCATTTT,CASRNRDRPTQPQHF
TRBD1,TRBJ2-3,NA,TRBV7-6,TGTGCCAGCAGCTTCAGGGGGCGGAATACAGATACGCAGTATTTT,CASSFRGRNTDTQYF
NA,TRBJ1-2,NA,TRBV10-1,TGCGCCAGGGGCGGGGCGTCAGATGGCTACACCTTC,CARGGASDGYTF
NA,TRBJ2-2,NA,TRBV18,TGTGCCAGCTCGAATGTGGTTAACACCGGGGAGCTGTTTTTT,CASSNVVNTGELFF
NA,TRBJ1-2,NA,TRBV30,TGTGCCTGGAGTTTACCCTCGGACAGCATCTATGGCTACACCTTC,CAWSLPSDSIYGYTF
TRBD1,TRBJ2-2,NA,TRBV6-5,TGTGCCAGCAAAGGACAGGGGGCGGATACCGGGGAGCTGTTTTTT,CASKGQGADTGELFF
NA,TRBJ2-7,NA,TRBV7-9,TGTGCCAGCAGTCCTTCCCTTGGCGGGCAGTACTTC,CASSPSLGGQYF
NA,TRBJ1-1,NA,TRBV28,TGTGCCAGCAGTTTAAGGGCGCTGAACACTGAAGCTTTCTTT,CASSLRALNTEAFF
TRBD2,TRBJ2-1,NA,TRBV6-5,TGTGCCAGCAGTTCTCTAGCGGGATACAATGAGCAGTTCTTC,CASSSLAGYNEQFF
NA,TRBJ1-2,NA,TRBV20-1,TGCAGTGCTAGGGAGGGTTGGGGCTACACCTTC,CSAREGWGYTF
NA,TRBJ1-5,NA,TRBV7-9,TGTGCCAGCAGCTTCGCTTCGCAGGGCAATCAGCCCCAGCATTTT,CASSFASQGNQPQHF
NA,TRBJ2-7,NA,TRBV6-5,TGTGCCAGCAGTTACATTAGGGGGGAGCAGTACTTC,CASSYIRGEQYF
TRBD1,TRBJ2-1,NA,TRBV4-1,TGCGCCAGCAGCCAAGATTCAGGACAGGGGTTCAATGAGCAGTTCTTC,CASSQDSGQGFNEQFF
NA,TRBJ1-2,NA,TRBV30,TGTGCCTGGACGGTGGAGGGGACCTATGGCTACACCTTC,CAWTVEGTYGYTF
NA,TRBJ2-2,NA,TRBV6-1,TGTGCCAGCAGTGAAGTGTCTGGGGCGAACACCGGGGAGCTGTTTTTT,CASSEVSGANTGELFF
NA,TRBJ1-5,NA,TRBV4-3,TGCGCCAGCAGCCAAGACAGCGGGTATAGCAATCAGCCCCAGCATTTT,CASSQDSGYSNQPQHF
NA,TRBJ1-5,NA,TRBV28,TGTGCCAGCAGTTTTAGCAGGGGTTTCAATCAGCCCCAGCATTTT,CASSFSRGFNQPQHF
NA,TRBJ1-6,NA,TRBV28,TGTGCCAGCAGTTCCCGCCTCTCCTATAATTCACCCCTCCACTTT,CASSSRLSYNSPLHF
NA,TRBJ1-1,NA,TRBV19,TGTGCCAGTAGTATTTTAACAGGACAAAGGAACACTGAAGCTTTCTTT,CASSILTGQRNTEAFF
TRBD2,TRBJ2-1,once,TRBV5-1,TGCGCCAGCAGTTATAGCGGGGAAAGGGATTACAATGAGCAGTTCTTC,CASSYSGERDYNEQFF
NA,TRBJ1-1,NA,TRBV9,TGTGCCAGCAGCTACCAGAGAAACACTGAAGCTTTCTTT,CASSYQRNTEAFF
NA,TRBJ1-1,NA,TRBV19,TGTGCCAGTAGTAGAATCTTGACAGTGATGAACACTGAAGCTTTCTTT,CASSRILTVMNTEAFF
NA,TRBJ1-6,NA,TRBV4-2,TGTGCCAGCAGCCAAGATAAGTCTGATTCACCCCTCCACTTT,CASSQDKSDSPLHF
NA,TRBJ2-6,once,TRBV23-1,TGCGCCAGCAGTCTCGCTGGGGCCAACGTCCTGACTTTC,CASSLAGANVLTF
NA,TRBJ2-3,NA,TRBV4-3,TGCGCCAGCAGCCAAGGACAGTATTCCTTGCCGCAGTATTTT,CASSQGQYSLPQYF
NA,TRBJ1-1,NA,TRBV20-1,TGCAGTGCTAGTTTCGCGGGGGCAGGGAAAGCTTTCTTT,CSASFAGAGKAFF
TRBD1,TRBJ1-2,once,TRBV24-1,TGTGCCACCAGTGATGCGACAGGGTTGCGGGGCTACACCTTC,CATSDATGLRGYTF
NA,TRBJ1-5,NA,TRBV5-5,TGTGCCAGCAGCTTGGACGTCAGCGTAAATAGCAATCAGCCCCAGCATTTT,CASSLDVSVNSNQPQHF
NA,TRBJ1-1,NA,TRBV12-3/TRBV12-4,TGTGCCAGCAGTTTACAGGGAGACACTGAAGCTTTCTTT,CASSLQGDTEAFF
NA,TRBJ1-1,NA,TRBV28,TGTGCCAGCAGTTTTACGAGGGCTTTCTTT,CASSFTRAFF
NA,TRBJ1-2,NA,TRBV9,TGTGCCAGCAGCGTAGACGGCTATGGCTACACCTTC,CASSVDGYGYTF
NA,TRBJ1-2,NA,TRBV7-9,TGTGCCAGCAGCTTACTTACGGACAGCTATGGCTACACCTTC,CASSLLTDSYGYTF
NA,TRBJ1-2,NA,TRBV19,TGTGCCAGTAGTACTGAAGTACAGATTAACTATGGCTACACCTTC,CASSTEVQINYGYTF
TRBD1,TRBJ1-1,NA,TRBV5-8,TGTGCCAGCAGCTGGAACAGGGGGAACACTGAAGCTTTCTTT,CASSWNRGNTEAFF
TRBD1,TRBJ1-1,NA,TRBV20-1,TGCAGTGCTACTGACTTACAGGGGGCGCCTGACACTGAAGCTTTCTTT,CSATDLQGAPDTEAFF
TRBD1,TRBJ1-2,NA,TRBV27,TGTGCCAGCTCCAGCGGAGGGGGCGACTATGGCTACACCTTC,CASSSGGGDYGYTF
NA,TRBJ1-1,NA,TRBV7-9,TGTGCCAGCAGCTTATATCAGAACACTGAAGCTTTCTTT,CASSLYQNTEAFF
TRBD1,TRBJ1-2,NA,TRBV25-1,TGTGCCAGCAGTGACCCTTCTACAGGGGTCTATGGCTACACCTTC,CASSDPSTGVYGYTF
NA,TRBJ2-2,NA,TRBV5-4,TGTGCCAGCAGCTTTGACCCCGGGGGGCGGGCCGGGGAGCTGTTTTTT,CASSFDPGGRAGELFF
NA,TRBJ1-1,NA,TRBV5-1,TGCGCCAGCAGCCCAGACGGGGGACAAAGGAACACTGAAGCTTTCTTT,CASSPDGGQRNTEAFF
NA,TRBJ1-1,NA,TRBV6-5,TGTGCCAGCACCCAGGGGTCCCGGGAAGCTTTCTTT,CASTQGSREAFF
NA,TRBJ1-1,NA,TRBV7-9,TGTGCCAGCAGCTTTACAGCGAACACTGAAGCTTTCTTT,CASSFTANTEAFF
NA,TRBJ1-4,NA,TRBV18,TGTGCCAGCTCACCACCTACAGGTGCAACTAATGAAAAACTGTTTTTT,CASSPPTGATNEKLFF